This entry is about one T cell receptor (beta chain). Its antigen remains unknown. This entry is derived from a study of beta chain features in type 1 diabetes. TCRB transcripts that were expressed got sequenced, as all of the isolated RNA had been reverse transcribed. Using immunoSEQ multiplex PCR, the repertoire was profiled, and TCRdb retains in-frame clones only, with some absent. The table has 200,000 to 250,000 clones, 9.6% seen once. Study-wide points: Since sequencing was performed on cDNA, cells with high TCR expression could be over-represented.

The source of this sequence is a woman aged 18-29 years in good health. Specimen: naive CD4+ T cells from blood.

CDR3 in amino acids: CASNLEGTGVVEQYF. CDR3 sequence (DNA): TGTGCCAGCAATCTAGAGGGGACAGGGGTGGTCGAGCAGTACTTC. The chain uses TRBV6-6 and TRBJ2-7, with 10 bases lining up with TRBD1. Per the germline V gene, CDR1 is MNHNY and CDR2 is SVGAGI (reference sequence). The CDR3 loop spans 15 amino acids. V was pared by 7 bases and J by 6 bases, with 12 bases of the junction left unmatched.